Each of the 17 T cell receptor beta chains below was sequenced from the same sample in a study of T cell responses to AZD1222 COVID-19 vaccine. Sequencing was performed with immunoSEQ multiplex PCR; in TCRdb, only in-frame clones are kept and a portion is missing. There are over 150,000 clones in the sample; 85% to 90% occur only once, and roughly 5.8% lies in the top ten. Sequenced here: peripheral blood, sampled on day 0 of MenACWY control vaccination. The receptors come from an adult in good health.

The rearrangement joins TRBV11-2 to TRBJ1-2, with D perhaps TRBD1 (6 bases). Germline assignment: CDR1 SGHAT and CDR2 FQNNGV. The CDR3 has 14 amino acids. Trimming stripped 5 bases from V and 3 bases from J, with 13 bases between. CDR3 protein: CASSQLQGYYGYTF. CDR3 coding DNA: TGTGCCAGCAGCCAACTACAGGGATACTATGGCTACACCTTC.

The genes are TRBV19 and TRBJ1-2; D is uncertain. Looked up from germline, CDR1 is LNHDA and CDR2 is SQIVND (reference sequence). The ends were cut back, 6 bases at V and 7 bases at J, with 9 bases in the middle. The CDR3 is 11 residues long. The CDR3 DNA reads as TGTGCCAGTAGGGTGATAAGTGGCTACACCTTC. As protein: CASRVISGYTF.

V usage is TRBV11-3 and J usage is TRBJ2-7, with D maybe TRBD1 (6 bases). This CDR3 has 14 residues. Trimming left V 3 bases short and J 1 base short, with 10 bases between. Germline V gene data show CDR1 as SGHNT and CDR2 as YENEEA. The CDR3: CASSFSTGSYEQYF. The DNA for the CDR3 is TGTGCCAGCAGCTTCTCGACAGGATCCTACGAGCAGTACTTC.

This chain uses TRBV5-4 with TRBJ2-3, with 10 nucleotides matching TRBD2. The CDR3 spans 17 residues. In germline, CDR1 is SGHNT, CDR2 YYREEE (reference sequence). After removal of 4 bases from V and 2 bases from J, the junction contained 10 bases not matched to a gene. This CDR3 reads CASSLDIAGGVTDTQYF. The DNA for the CDR3 is TGTGCCAGCAGCCTGGATATAGCGGGGGGCGTCACAGATACGCAGTATTTT.

V usage is TRBV7-8 and J usage is TRBJ1-3, with D possibly being TRBD1 (5 bases). V was cut by 5 bases and J by 0 bases, with 14 bases left in between. CDR3 length: 16 amino acids. Germline-derived CDR1 and CDR2 are SGHVS and FQNEAQ. The chain's CDR3 is CASSPTGTNSGNTIYF. Here the CDR3 DNA reads TGTGCCAGCAGCCCCACAGGCACTAACTCTGGAAACACCATATATTTT.

V and J are TRBV7-2 and TRBJ1-1; D is possibly TRBD1 (5 bases). The CDR3 runs to 14 residues. The ends were cut back, 7 bases at V and 6 bases at J, with 18 bases in the middle. Germline-derived CDR1 and CDR2 are SGHTA and FQGNSA. CDR3 sequence reads: CASTPAPGIAEAFF. In DNA form, the CDR3 reads TGTGCCAGCACCCCCGCCCCAGGGATCGCTGAAGCTTTCTTT. Supplemented by reference TRBV7-2 and TRBJ1-1, the full variable domain reads GAGVSQSPSNKVTEKGKDVELRCDPISGHTALYWYRQSLGQGLEFLIYFQGNSAPDKSGLPSDRFSAERTGGSVSTLTIQRTQQEDSAVYLCASTPAPGIAEAFFGQGTRLTVV.

This chain links TRBV20-1 with TRBJ2-1; 14 bases agree with TRBD2. The CDR3 contains 16 residues. The V gene end was trimmed by 3 bases and the J gene end by 5 bases; junction bases not matched to a gene: 6. Germline assignment: CDR1 DFQATT and CDR2 SNEGSKA (reference sequence). CDR3 bases: TGCAGTGCTAGTAGGTGGGGACTAGCGGGGGACAATGAGCAGTTCTTC. Translation: CSASRWGLAGDNEQFF.

The CDR3, as DNA: TGTGCCAGTAGTTCCCTCGGCAGGAACACCGGGGAGCTGTTTTTT. It yields the protein CASSSLGRNTGELFF. The chain combines TRBV19 with TRBJ2-2; D unresolved. CDR1 and CDR2 from the germline V gene are LNHDA and SQIVND (reference sequence). The CDR3 extends over 15 amino acids. V was shortened by 5 bases and J by 1 base, with 11 bases between the two germline ends.

DNA for the CDR3: TGTGCCAGCAGTTACTCGAACACAGGGGGCACTGAAGCTTTCTTT. Translating it yields CASSYSNTGGTEAFF. This sequence joins TRBV6-5 and TRBJ1-1; TRBD1 agrees at 8 bases. V lost 0 bases, J lost 4 bases, and 4 bases stayed unmatched. The germline CDR1 and CDR2 sequences are MNHEY and SVGAGI. The CDR3 spans 15 residues.

This chain connects TRBV5-5 to TRBJ2-3, with D perhaps matching TRBD1 (6 bases). The germline V gene has CDR1 SGHKS and CDR2 YYEKEE (reference sequence). V was pared by 7 bases and J by 2 bases, with 11 bases between. This CDR3 contains 13 residues. The chain's CDR3 is CASSRGTTDTQYF. The CDR3 nucleotides are TGTGCCAGCTCGAGGGGGACCACAGATACGCAGTATTTT.

The chain employs TRBV24-1 and TRBJ2-5; D is perhaps TRBD2 (6 bases). Trimming shortened V by 9 bases and J by 4 bases, and 14 bases separated the two germline ends. The CDR3 spans 13 residues. Germline V CDR1 and CDR2: KGHDR, SFDVKD. The CDR3 spells CATRGVGVETQYF. The CDR3 nucleotides are TGTGCCACCCGCGGGGTGGGGGTAGAGACCCAGTACTTC.

V is TRBV6-1 and J is TRBJ1-5; TRBD1 is a possible D gene (5 bases). This CDR3 has 14 amino acids. Germline V CDR1 and CDR2: MNHNS, SASEGT. V was trimmed by 3 bases and J by 0 bases, leaving 6 bases between them. CDR3 DNA: TGTGCCAGCAGTGATAGGGGTAGCAATCAGCCCCAGCATTTT. The encoded protein is CASSDRGSNQPQHF.

This chain connects TRBV11-3 to TRBJ1-2; TRBD1 matches at 8 bases. With V trimmed by 4 bases and J by 0 bases, 7 bases remained unmatched. The CDR3 length is 16 residues. CDR1 and CDR2 from the germline V gene are SGHNT and YENEEA. CDR3 bases: TGTGCCAGCAGCTACGACAGGGGCCCTACTAACTATGGCTACACCTTC. Protein sequence: CASSYDRGPTNYGYTF.

This chain joins TRBV27 and TRBJ1-5; D ambiguous. In germline, CDR1 is MNHEY, CDR2 SMNVEV (reference sequence). The V end was cut by 6 bases, the J end by 0 bases, with 12 bases between. The CDR3 covers 15 residues. CDR3 amino acids: CASRVWASSNQPQHF. The CDR3 DNA follows: TGTGCCAGCAGGGTATGGGCCTCTAGCAATCAGCCCCAGCATTTT.

The chain couples TRBV2 to TRBJ2-7; 9 bases are shared with TRBD1. After removal of 6 bases from V and 0 bases from J, the junction contained 9 bases not matched to a gene. The CDR3 runs to 16 residues. From germline, CDR1 is SNHLY and CDR2 FYNNEI. In nucleotides, the CDR3 is TGTGCCAGCAGCCGCGGACAGGGGACGGCCTCCTACGAGCAGTACGTC. It codes for CASSRGQGTASYEQYV.

The CDR3 DNA reads TGTGCCAGCAGCTTAGGGCTAGCGGGGGGACCCTCCTACAATGAGCAGTTCTTC. This encodes CASSLGLAGGPSYNEQFF. The chain recombines TRBV11-2 with TRBJ2-1, with 11 bases aligning to TRBD2. Germline CDR1 reads SGHAT; CDR2 reads FQNNGV. Trimming cost V 1 base and J 0 bases; bases outside gene matches: 5. CDR3 length equals 18 residues.

This clone was picked up one time. The J gene is TRBJ2-7, the V gene TRBV5-6; maybe TRBD2 (5 bases). This CDR3 is built from 14 residues. Germline assignment: CDR1 SGHDT and CDR2 YYEEEE. Trimming stripped 3 bases from V and 6 bases from J, with 16 bases between. The CDR3 loop reads CASSSGLFGVEQYV. The CDR3 coding sequence is TGTGCCAGCAGCTCGGGCCTTTTCGGGGTCGAGCAGTACGTC.